This record looks at one T cell receptor (beta chain) sequence and its context. Antigen: not known. V shed 5 bases and J shed 2 bases, with 17 bases lying between them. Germline CDR1 is DFQATT and CDR2 is SNEGSKA (reference sequence). The CDR3 loop spans 15 amino acids. This record comes from a study of T cells after yellow fever vaccination. Study observations and caveats: From the bulk population, abundant clonotypes could contaminate and appear within FACS-sorted repertoires. Detected again after the booster were most primary-vaccination clones, at roughly 95% CD4 and approximately 90% CD8. A faster peak, day 5 versus 15, was reached by the weaker secondary response.

Via MiXCR, TCRdb re-called the 5' RACE reads, giving one row per CDR3 protein. This table has some 300,000 distinct CDR3 sequences, roughly 9% appearing once. V usage is TRBV20-1 and J usage is TRBJ2-3; D may be TRBD2 (6 bases). The source of this sequence is a man aged 18 to 29 who received the YFV17D yellow fever vaccine. Specimen: CD4+ T cells sorted from PBMCs, collected 5 days after the yellow fever booster vaccination. CDR3 sequence (DNA): TGCAGTGCTCGAAGCGCGCGGGGAAACACAGATACGCAGTATTTT. This sequence encodes CSARSARGNTDTQYF.